This TCR beta chain came from a study of T-cell memory formation after mild COVID-19. Study-level results: Contracting CD8+ clones were enriched in EMRA, CD4+ mainly in CM and EM. Memory from before infection featured some responding clones, which suggests cross-reactive memory joined.

In the case of this clonotype: The antigen is undetermined.

TCR alpha and TCR beta cDNA libraries carrying sample barcodes and UMIs came from 5'RACE with constant-segment primers. TCRdb fed the 5' RACE reads into MiXCR, producing one record per CDR3 protein. The sample shows under 450,000 distinct CDR3 sequences, under 25% of them seen only once. Sequenced input: PBMCs or a T cell subset sorted from them (not recorded which). The sequence came from a man between 18 and 35 years old who had mild COVID-19 (a few samples of this study predate the infection). Cell type and time point are not known.

This CDR3 reads CASSYQGGQGSSEGYGYTF. Here the CDR3 DNA reads TGCGCCAGCAGCTACCAGGGCGGACAGGGAAGCTCTGAGGGCTATGGCTACACCTTC. This chain uses TRBV5-1 with TRBJ1-2, with TRBD1 matching 8 bases. In germline, CDR1 is SGHRS, CDR2 YFSETQ. Germline trimming cut 3 bases from V and 4 bases from J; bases unmatched to any gene: 20. The CDR3 spans 19 residues. The full variable domain, its missing parts supplied by reference TRBV5-1 and TRBJ1-2, is KAGVTQTPRYLIKTRGQQVTLSCSPISGHRSVSWYQQTPGQGLQFLFEYFSETQRNKGNFPGRFSGRQFSNSRSEMNVSTLELGDSALYLCASSYQGGQGSSEGYGYTFGSGTRLTVV.